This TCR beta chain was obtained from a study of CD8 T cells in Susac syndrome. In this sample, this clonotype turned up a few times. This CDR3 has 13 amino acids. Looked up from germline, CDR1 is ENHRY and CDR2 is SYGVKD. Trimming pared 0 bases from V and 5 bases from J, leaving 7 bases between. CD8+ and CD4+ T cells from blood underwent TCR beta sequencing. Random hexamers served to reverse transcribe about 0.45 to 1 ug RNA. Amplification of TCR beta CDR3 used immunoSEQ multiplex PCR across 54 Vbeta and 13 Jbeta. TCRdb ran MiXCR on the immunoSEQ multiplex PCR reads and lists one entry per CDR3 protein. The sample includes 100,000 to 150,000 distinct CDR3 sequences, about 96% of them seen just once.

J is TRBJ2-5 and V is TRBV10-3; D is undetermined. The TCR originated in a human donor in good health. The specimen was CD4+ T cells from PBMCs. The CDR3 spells CAISESSRETQYF. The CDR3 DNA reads TGTGCCATCAGTGAGTCCTCTAGGGAGACCCAGTACTTC.